The clone carrying this TCR beta chain was picked up a small number of times. The CDR3 length is 14 residues. Between the trimmed V and J ends, which lost 6 bases and 2 bases, there was a span of 8 bases. In germline, CDR1 is MNHEY, CDR2 SVGAGI. Original handling: Reference gene primer amplification yielded estimated nucleated cell counts. Some clones are missing from TCRdb's copy, which holds only in-frame ones; the method was immunoSEQ multiplex PCR. That table furnishes V, J and clone size, whereas the DNA furnished D and trimming. The sample lists roughly 80,000 clones; 80% to 85% were seen once. This specimen comes from a study of blood T cell repertoires in COVID-19.

The chain uses TRBV6-5 and TRBJ1-6; unclear D gene. This clonotype was obtained from a man older than 75 with acute or convalescent COVID-19. What was sequenced was peripheral blood. The CDR3 region is CASSLRAYNSPLHF. CDR3 nucleotide sequence: TGTGCCAGCAGCCTCCGGGCCTATAATTCACCCCTCCACTTT.